This section outlines one T cell receptor beta chain sequence together with its context. These data originate in a study of blood T cell repertoires in COVID-19. For the study at large: Donors in the United States, Italy and Spain gave samples during acute or convalescent COVID-19. PBMCs, B-cell-depleted T cells, or T cells provided the cDNA or gDNA that made up the material.

Methods used by the authors: Amplification from reference gene primers served as the basis for estimated nucleated cell counts. Here immunoSEQ multiplex PCR was the method, and the copy in TCRdb shows in-frame clones only, minus some. V and J calls plus clone size are reproduced from that table; the DNA served to infer D and trimming. The data hold some 70,000 clones, with over 70% observed a single time. The sequenced material came from peripheral blood. This sequence originates from a man aged 45-60 years with active COVID-19.

CDR3 residues: CASSLAGVAETQYF. The CDR3 coding sequence is TGTGCCAGCAGCTTAGCGGGAGTTGCAGAGACCCAGTACTTC. The chain recombines TRBV7-3 with TRBJ2-5; 7 bases are shared with TRBD2. CDR3 length: 14 residues. CDR1 and CDR2 (germline): SGHTA, FQGTGA. The V gene end was trimmed by 2 bases and the J gene end by 4 bases; junction bases not matched to a gene: 4.